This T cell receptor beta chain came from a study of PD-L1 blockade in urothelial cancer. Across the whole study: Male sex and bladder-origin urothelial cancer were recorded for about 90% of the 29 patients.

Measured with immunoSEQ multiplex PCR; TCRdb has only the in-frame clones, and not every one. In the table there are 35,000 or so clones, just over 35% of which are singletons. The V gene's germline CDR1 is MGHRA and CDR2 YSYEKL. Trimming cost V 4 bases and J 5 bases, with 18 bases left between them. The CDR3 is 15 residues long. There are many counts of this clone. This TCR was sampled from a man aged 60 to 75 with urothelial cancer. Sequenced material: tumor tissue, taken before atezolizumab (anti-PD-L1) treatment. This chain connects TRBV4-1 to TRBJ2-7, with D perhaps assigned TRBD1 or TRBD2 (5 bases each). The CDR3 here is CASSRISGAGNEQYF. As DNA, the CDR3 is TGCGCCAGCAGCCGGATAAGTGGGGCCGGGAACGAGCAGTACTTC.